The 25 T cell receptor beta chains reported below all come from one sample, sequenced in a study of blood T cells in healthy people across ages. With a J-beta primer mix and a sample-barcoded 5' primer, a second PCR ran about 7 to 11 cycles. MiXCR was run by TCRdb on the 5' RACE reads, yielding one entry per CDR3 protein. The sample has approximately 1.5 million distinct CDR3 sequences; 30% to 40% are singletons. Sequencing was carried out using blood. The receptor set was obtained from a woman under 40 in good health.

This clonotype has only a few counts. The V call is TRBV4-2, the J call TRBJ1-1, with D hard to call. The CDR3 is 14 residues long. Trimming took off 3 bases at V and 1 base at J, with 9 bases between the two ends. The germline gives CDR1 LGHNA, CDR2 YNFKEQ. CDR3 sequence: CASSHLTENTEAFF. The CDR3 DNA reads TGTGCCAGCAGCCATTTGACGGAGAACACTGAAGCTTTCTTT.

J is TRBJ2-1 and V is TRBV25-1; 7 bases fit TRBD1. Germline CDR1 MGHDK, CDR2 SYGVNS. The junction had 8 bases not matched to a gene; V was cut back by 5 bases and J by 4 bases. The CDR3 contains 15 residues. CDR3 DNA: TGTGCCAGCAGTAAGGCAGGGGGAAGGTACAATGAGCAGTTCTTC. Protein product: CASSKAGGRYNEQFF.

This clonotype has only a few counts. The V and J genes are TRBV4-1 and TRBJ2-1; D call uncertain. V lost 3 bases, J lost 6 bases, and 15 bases lay in between. This CDR3 is built from 15 residues. Germline CDR1 and CDR2: MGHRA and YSYEKL. DNA for the CDR3: TGCGCCAGCAGCCATGGGGTGGTCGGTTCCAATGAGCAGTTCTTC. Amino acid sequence: CASSHGVVGSNEQFF.

A word on this clonotype: The conserved final phenylalanine or tryptophan is absent from the CDR3, which likely points to a read error. J is TRBJ1-6 and V is TRBV6-1; D gene uncertain. Germline V gives CDR1 MNHNS, CDR2 SASEGT. Trimming removed 2 bases at V and 4 bases at J, with 12 bases between. The CDR3 has 16 residues. CDR3 bases: TGTGCCAGCAGTGAACCCTTGACACCTTATAATTCACCCCTCCACTGT. It encodes CASSEPLTPYNSPLHC.

This rearrangement joins TRBV11-2 to TRBJ2-1; 8 positions match TRBD2. The CDR3 totals 14 residues. Per germline, CDR1 SGHAT and CDR2 FQNNGV. Germline trimming cut 5 bases from V and 6 bases from J; bases unmatched to any gene: 6. The CDR3 DNA reads TGTGCCAGCAGCCGAGTCCGGGAGGGCAATGAGCAGTTCTTC. It is translated as CASSRVREGNEQFF.

This clonotype was seen a handful of times. CDR3 sequence: CSVEGNDYEQYF. The CDR3 DNA reads TGCAGCGTTGAAGGGAATGACTACGAGCAGTACTTC. The rearrangement joins TRBV29-1 to TRBJ2-7; D is unclear. The germline V gene encodes CDR1 SQVTM and CDR2 ANQGSEA. Trimming stripped 1 base from V and 3 bases from J, with 7 bases between. The CDR3 covers 12 residues.

This clonotype was observed many times. The chain couples TRBV29-1 to TRBJ1-2; no clear D gene. The CDR3 is made up of 12 amino acids. V gave up 2 bases and J gave up 3 bases, with 7 bases separating them. Germline values: CDR1 SQVTM, CDR2 ANQGSEA. The CDR3, as DNA: TGCAGCGTTGAATCCGGAGACTATGGCTACACCTTC. As protein: CSVESGDYGYTF. Filled out from reference TRBV29-1 and TRBJ1-2, the complete variable domain reads SAVISQKPSRDICQRGTSLTIQCQVDSQVTMMFWYRQQPGQSLTLIATANQGSEATYESGFVIDKFPISRPNLTFSTLTVSNMSPEDSSIYLCSVESGDYGYTFGSGTRLTVV.

CDR3 sequence: CAWRLRRVGYTF. CDR3 coding DNA: TGTGCCTGGAGGCTCCGGAGGGTAGGCTACACCTTC. The chain uses TRBV30 and TRBJ1-2, with D unclear. CDR3 length: 12 residues. CDR1 is GTSNPN, CDR2 SVGIG, per germline (reference sequence). Trimming removed 3 bases at V and 8 bases at J, with 13 bases between. Using reference TRBV30 and TRBJ1-2 for the parts outside the CDR3, the full variable domain is SQTIHQWPATLVQPVGSPLSLECTVEGTSNPNLYWYRQAAGRGLQLLFYSVGIGQISSEVPQNLSASRPQDRQFILSSKKLLLSDSGFYLCAWRLRRVGYTFGSGTRLTVV.

This clonotype was detected many times. The J gene is TRBJ2-3, the V gene TRBV29-1; 9 bases line up with TRBD1. This CDR3 spans 14 amino acids. Looked up from germline, CDR1 is SQVTM and CDR2 is ANQGSEA. V gave up 7 bases and J gave up 3 bases; unmatched junction bases: 8. The CDR3 sequence is CSAEGTGWTDTQYF. DNA for the CDR3: TGCAGCGCTGAGGGGACAGGGTGGACAGATACGCAGTATTTT.

This clonotype turned up a few times. The V gene is TRBV12-3 or TRBV12-4, the J gene TRBJ1-2, with TRBD1 matching over 8 bases. Losses at the gene ends were 6 bases for V and 4 bases for J; bases not matched to a gene: 7. This CDR3 has 14 amino acids. This CDR3 reads CASSKGGTGYGYTF. CDR3 in DNA: TGTGCCAGCAGCAAAGGCGGGACAGGCTATGGCTACACCTTC.

As concerns this clonotype: An end of the junction does not agree with germline; a read error may underlie this. This chain joins TRBV27 and TRBJ1-1; 7 bases match TRBD1. The CDR3 loop spans 13 amino acids. Germline CDR1 and CDR2: MNHEY and SMNVEV (reference sequence). CDR3 nucleotide sequence: TGTGCCAACAGTTTAAGGACAGGCGGCGGGGCTTTCTTT. It encodes CANSLRTGGGAFF.

As to this clonotype: One end of the junction fails to match germline, which may point to a read error. The rearrangement joins TRBV7-9 to TRBJ1-1; D call uncertain. The CDR3 spans 13 residues. Germline V gene lookup returns CDR1 SEHNR and CDR2 FQNEAQ (reference sequence). CDR3 region: CACRPKMNTEAFF. CDR3 nucleotide sequence: TGTGCCTGCAGGCCCAAAATGAACACTGAAGCTTTCTTT.

This chain uses TRBV9 with TRBJ1-5; 7 positions agree with TRBD1. The V and J ends lost 0 bases and 10 bases, in that order; junction bases with no gene match: 10. Looked up from germline, CDR1 is SGDLS and CDR2 is YYNGEE. This CDR3 comprises 15 residues. DNA for the CDR3: TGTGCCAGCAGCGTAGGATCGGCACAGGGGCACCCCCAGCATTTT. Translating gives CASSVGSAQGHPQHF.

The count of this clonotype is one. The chain joins TRBV5-4 to TRBJ2-5; D perhaps matches TRBD2 (5 bases). Germline lookup yields CDR1 SGHNT and CDR2 YYREEE (reference sequence). V was trimmed by 4 bases and J by 5 bases, leaving 15 bases between them. The CDR3 runs 14 residues. CDR3 residues: CASSLKVGAETQYF. For the CDR3, the DNA is TGTGCCAGCAGCCTCAAAGTGGGAGCGGAGACCCAGTACTTC.

This chain uses TRBV12-3 or TRBV12-4 with TRBJ2-1, with TRBD2 matching over 16 bases. The ends lost 6 bases at V and 0 bases at J; junction bases unmatched: 5. This CDR3 region has 18 residues. The CDR3 spells CASRLGLAGGSSYNEQFF. The CDR3 DNA is TGTGCCAGCAGATTGGGACTAGCGGGAGGGAGCTCCTACAATGAGCAGTTCTTC.

Of note for this clonotype: A junction end diverges from the germline sequence, so it may reflect a read error. The chain carries TRBV7-9 and TRBJ2-1; D unclear. The J call may not be correct, given that the DNA end is closer to TRBJ2-7. CDR1 SEHNR and CDR2 FQNEAQ come from the germline V gene (reference sequence). The CDR3 has 13 amino acids. The CDR3 reads CASSLHHSYGQYF. The DNA of the CDR3 is TGTGCCAGCAGCTTACACCATTCCTACGGGCAGTACTTC.

This clonotype has more than one count but fewer than ten. The chain recombines TRBV5-1 with TRBJ1-2, with D unclear. Germline V gene lookup returns CDR1 SGHRS and CDR2 YFSETQ. Trimming cost V 4 bases and J 2 bases, with 9 bases left between them. The CDR3 has 13 amino acids. The CDR3 bases are TGCGCCAGCAGCAGCGAGAAGAACTATGGCTACACCTTC. This encodes CASSSEKNYGYTF.

A few counts support this clonotype. The CDR3 DNA is TGCGCCAGCAGCCTTACCGGGTACCGTGTGGATACGCAGTATTTT. Amino acid sequence: CASSLTGYRVDTQYF. The chain couples TRBV4-1 to TRBJ2-3; D remains unclear. Germline V CDR1 and CDR2: MGHRA, YSYEKL. Between the trimmed V and J ends, which lost 4 bases and 6 bases, there was a span of 17 bases. CDR3 size: 15 residues.

The rearrangement links TRBV12-3 or TRBV12-4 to TRBJ2-3; the D is unclear. The CDR3 covers 16 residues. Trimming pared 3 bases from V and 5 bases from J, leaving 18 bases between. The CDR3 DNA reads as TGTGCCAGCAGTTTGCGGTCTATAGCAAGTGGAGATACGCAGTATTTT. Translation gives CASSLRSIASGDTQYF.

The table lists this clonotype with many counts. The V call is TRBV29-1, the J call TRBJ1-2; possible D gene TRBD1, 5 bases. Germline V gives CDR1 SQVTM, CDR2 ANQGSEA. The CDR3 contains 13 residues. The chain's CDR3 is CSVRTREGYGYTF. The CDR3 nucleotides read TGCAGTGTCCGGACAAGGGAGGGTTATGGCTACACCTTC.

The gene calls are TRBV20-1 and TRBJ1-1; 7 bases line up with TRBD1. V was clipped by 3 bases and J by 0 bases; unmatched bases: 10. The germline V gene has CDR1 DFQATT and CDR2 SNEGSKA (reference sequence). The CDR3 is 16 amino acids. CDR3 sequence: CSASRRQGIMNTEAFF. For the CDR3, the DNA is TGCAGTGCTAGCCGTAGACAGGGAATCATGAACACTGAAGCTTTCTTT.

The rearrangement joins TRBV20-1 to TRBJ1-2; 8 positions agree with TRBD1. Trimming cost V 3 bases and J 7 bases; bases outside gene matches: 7. The CDR3 has 13 amino acids. CDR1 is DFQATT and CDR2 is SNEGSKA in the germline V gene (reference sequence). DNA for the CDR3: TGCAGTGCTAGCACCCCAGGGGGCCGTGGCTACACCTTC. Translated: CSASTPGGRGYTF.

This clonotype was detected a few times. The gene calls are TRBV5-1 and TRBJ2-5; 11 nucleotides match TRBD1. The CDR3 is made up of 16 amino acids. The V and J ends lost 4 bases and 1 base, in that order; junction bases with no gene match: 6. Germline values: CDR1 SGHRS, CDR2 YFSETQ. The CDR3 DNA reads TGCGCCAGCAGCATCTCCGGGACAGGGGGCCAAGAGACCCAGTACTTC. It specifies CASSISGTGGQETQYF.

The sample holds a few counts of this clonotype. This sequence joins TRBV15 and TRBJ2-7; 8 nucleotides align to TRBD2. The J call is doubtful: the DNA matches TRBJ2-5 better. This CDR3 contains 14 residues. CDR1 is LNHNV, CDR2 YYDKDF, per germline (reference sequence). The CDR3 region has the DNA TGTGCCACCAGCCAAAGCGGGAGAGGGGAGACCCAGTACTTC. This codes for CATSQSGRGETQYF.

The V and J genes are TRBV7-9 and TRBJ2-7; 9 nucleotides match TRBD1. The CDR3 sequence is 15 residues long. The germline V gene has CDR1 SEHNR and CDR2 FQNEAQ (reference sequence). Losses at the gene ends were 6 bases for V and 5 bases for J; bases not matched to a gene: 11. The CDR3 region has the DNA TGTGCCAGCAGACAAACCGGGACAGGGCCGGACGAGCAGTACTTC. Encoded protein: CASRQTGTGPDEQYF.